This T cell receptor (beta chain) was sequenced in a study of regulatory dendritic cells for organ transplantation. Trimming cost V 4 bases and J 14 bases, with 15 bases left between them. The CDR3 has 13 residues. The germline V gene encodes CDR1 SNHLY and CDR2 FYNNEI. Assay: immunoSEQ multiplex PCR; the TCRdb copy retains only in-frame clones and omits some. Here the sample spans some 29,000 clones, nearly 80% being singletons. The sequenced material came from memory CD4+ T cells from blood. Subset here: CD45RO+ memory T cells. The genes are TRBV2 and TRBJ1-6; no clear D. This TCR came from a human donor in good health. The CDR3 coding sequence is TGTGCCAGCAGTGCGGAGCTCTCCTCCTCCCTCCACTTT. It codes for CASSAELSSSLHF.